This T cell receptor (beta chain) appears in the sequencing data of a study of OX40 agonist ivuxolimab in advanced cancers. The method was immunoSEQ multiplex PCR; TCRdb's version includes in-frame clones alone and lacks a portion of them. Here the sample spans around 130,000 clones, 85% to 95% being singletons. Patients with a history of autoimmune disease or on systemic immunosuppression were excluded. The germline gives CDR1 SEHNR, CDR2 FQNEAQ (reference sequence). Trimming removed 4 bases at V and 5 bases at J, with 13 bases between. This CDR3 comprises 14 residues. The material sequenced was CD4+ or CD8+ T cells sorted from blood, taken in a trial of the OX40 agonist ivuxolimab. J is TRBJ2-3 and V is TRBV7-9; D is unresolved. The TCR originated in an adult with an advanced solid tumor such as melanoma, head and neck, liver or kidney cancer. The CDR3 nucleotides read TGTGCCAGCAGCTCCAGAAGCACCCAAGATACGCAGTATTTT. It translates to CASSSRSTQDTQYF.